The rows below give T cell receptor beta chains drawn from one sample of a study of blood T cell repertoires in COVID-19. Profiling relied on immunoSEQ multiplex PCR, and the TCRdb table lists in-frame clones only, not all of them. The sample holds a few hundred thousand clones, approximately 89% seen once. The sequenced sample consisted of PBMCs or T cells enriched from blood (not recorded which). The receptor set was obtained from a woman aged 40 to 49 who had been exposed to COVID-19. Both conserved end residues are part of each CDR3. Fields, in order: D gene, V gene, clone size, J gene, CDR3 protein, CDR3 DNA. A D gene is named only where the DNA matches it firmly. Clone size is shown for a subset of rows, as once, few, many or a class of expanded clone.

D: -
V: TRBV6-2/TRBV6-3
size: -
J: TRBJ2-1
CDR3: CASSYSVYSPNNEQFF
DNA: TGTGCCAGCAGTTACTCCGTGTATAGTCCTAACAATGAGCAGTTCTTC

D: -
V: TRBV5-4
size: -
J: TRBJ1-2
CDR3: CASSLNLPGLRSGRDAGYTF
DNA: TGTGCCAGCAGCCTGAATCTGCCCGGTTTGCGTTCGGGCAGGGATGCTGGCTACACCTTC

D: -
V: TRBV21-1
size: -
J: TRBJ2-7
CDR3: CASSTQGQESYEQYF
DNA: TGTGCCAGCAGCACCCAAGGACAGGAATCCTACGAGCAGTACTTC

D: -
V: TRBV7-3
size: -
J: TRBJ1-4
CDR3: CASSLGEATNEKLFF
DNA: TGTGCCAGCAGCTTAGGCGAGGCAACTAATGAAAAACTGTTTTTT

D: TRBD1
V: TRBV19
size: -
J: TRBJ1-3
CDR3: CASAQGRSSGNTIYF
DNA: TGTGCCAGTGCACAGGGGCGAAGTTCTGGAAACACCATATATTTT

D: -
V: TRBV7-8
size: -
J: TRBJ1-6
CDR3: CASSLRERASYNSPLHF
DNA: TGTGCCAGCAGCTTACGGGAGAGGGCCTCCTATAATTCACCCCTCCACTTT

D: TRBD2
V: TRBV7-8
size: -
J: TRBJ2-2
CDR3: CASSGSKTSRDIGELFF
DNA: TGTGCCAGCAGCGGATCGAAGACTAGCCGAGACATCGGGGAGCTGTTTTTT

D: -
V: TRBV9
size: -
J: TRBJ2-1
CDR3: CASSVLDYNEQFF
DNA: TGTGCCAGCAGCGTACTAGATTACAATGAGCAGTTCTTC

D: -
V: TRBV24-1
size: -
J: TRBJ1-6
CDR3: CATSETGNSPLHF
DNA: TGTGCCACCAGTGAAACAGGGAATTCACCCCTCCACTTT

D: -
V: TRBV5-5
size: once
J: TRBJ2-2
CDR3: CASSLRSLASTGELFF
DNA: TGTGCCAGCAGCTTACGGTCTCTAGCCAGCACCGGGGAGCTGTTTTTT

D: TRBD1
V: TRBV7-6
size: few
J: TRBJ2-3
CDR3: CASSSDRVPTDTQYF
DNA: TGTGCCAGCAGCTCGGACAGGGTGCCCACAGATACGCAGTATTTT

D: -
V: TRBV9
size: -
J: TRBJ1-5
CDR3: CASSEGDYSNQPQHF
DNA: TGTGCCAGCAGCGAAGGGGATTATAGCAATCAGCCCCAGCATTTT

D: -
V: TRBV21-1
size: -
J: TRBJ1-6
CDR3: CASSKVSQGSNSPLHF
DNA: TGTGCCAGCAGCAAAGTCTCCCAGGGCTCTAATTCACCCCTCCACTTT

D: -
V: TRBV10-3
size: -
J: TRBJ1-2
CDR3: CAISETVNYGYTF
DNA: TGTGCCATCAGCGAAACAGTTAACTATGGCTACACCTTC

D: -
V: TRBV18
size: -
J: TRBJ1-3
CDR3: CASSPQSSGNTIYF
DNA: TGTGCCAGCTCACCACAGAGCTCTGGAAACACCATATATTTT

D: TRBD1
V: TRBV5-1
size: -
J: TRBJ2-7
CDR3: CASSQAGTGVYEQYF
DNA: TGCGCCAGCAGCCAGGCCGGGACAGGGGTCTACGAGCAGTACTTC

D: -
V: TRBV6-1
size: -
J: TRBJ1-2
CDR3: CASSELIYGGYTF
DNA: TGTGCCAGCAGTGAGTTGATCTATGGTGGCTACACCTTC

D: -
V: TRBV7-9
size: -
J: TRBJ1-3
CDR3: CASFRGISGNTIYF
DNA: TGTGCCAGCTTTAGGGGGATTTCTGGAAACACCATATATTTT

D: TRBD1
V: TRBV18
size: -
J: TRBJ1-5
CDR3: CASSTRQGDNQPQHF
DNA: TGTGCCAGCTCAACGCGACAGGGGGACAATCAGCCCCAGCATTTT

D: -
V: TRBV3-1/TRBV3-2
size: -
J: TRBJ1-2
CDR3: CASSQRRMNGYTF
DNA: TGTGCCAGCAGCCAACGCAGGATGAATGGCTACACCTTC

D: TRBD1
V: TRBV18
size: few
J: TRBJ1-2
CDR3: CASSPRTGSGSNYGYTF
DNA: TGTGCCAGCTCACCACGGACAGGGTCGGGTTCTAACTATGGCTACACCTTC

D: TRBD1
V: TRBV5-1
size: -
J: TRBJ2-2
CDR3: CASSPDRGWAGELFF
DNA: TGCGCCAGCAGCCCAGACAGGGGCTGGGCCGGGGAGCTGTTTTTT

D: TRBD2
V: TRBV3-1/TRBV3-2
size: -
J: TRBJ2-7
CDR3: CASSQLTERGGSEQYF
DNA: TGTGCCAGCAGCCAATTGACTGAGCGGGGGGGATCGGAGCAGTACTTC

D: TRBD2
V: TRBV14
size: -
J: TRBJ2-2
CDR3: CASSQDIRGGKTGELFF
DNA: TGTGCCAGCAGCCAAGATATACGGGGGGGAAAAACCGGGGAGCTGTTTTTT

D: -
V: TRBV24-1
size: -
J: TRBJ1-4
CDR3: CATRETSFNEKLFF
DNA: TGTGCCACCAGAGAGACAAGTTTTAATGAAAAACTGTTTTTT

D: -
V: TRBV5-4
size: -
J: TRBJ1-2
CDR3: CASSLPGSHSGDYDYGYTF
DNA: TGTGCCAGCAGCCTCCCGGGGTCACATTCAGGGGACTACGACTATGGCTACACCTTC

D: TRBD1
V: TRBV7-9
size: -
J: TRBJ1-1
CDR3: CASSVSRGRNTEAFF
DNA: TGTGCCAGCAGCGTATCCAGGGGGAGGAACACTGAAGCTTTCTTT

D: TRBD1
V: TRBV9
size: -
J: TRBJ1-3
CDR3: CASSPGGQVGSGNTIYF
DNA: TGTGCCAGCAGCCCCGGGGGACAGGTCGGCTCTGGAAACACCATATATTTT

D: -
V: TRBV12-3/TRBV12-4
size: -
J: TRBJ1-5
CDR3: CASSLLSNQPQHF
DNA: TGTGCCAGCAGCCTTCTTAGCAATCAGCCCCAGCATTTT

D: -
V: TRBV3-1/TRBV3-2
size: few
J: TRBJ2-7
CDR3: CASSPWQGSEQYF
DNA: TGTGCCAGCAGCCCCTGGCAGGGGAGCGAGCAGTACTTC

D: TRBD2
V: TRBV15
size: -
J: TRBJ2-1
CDR3: CATSRVGSGGAYNEQFF
DNA: TGTGCCACCAGCAGAGTTGGAAGCGGGGGGGCCTACAATGAGCAGTTCTTC

D: -
V: TRBV6-5
size: -
J: TRBJ1-2
CDR3: CASRYQGLDYGYTF
DNA: TGTGCCAGCAGGTACCAGGGATTGGACTATGGCTACACCTTC

D: -
V: TRBV19
size: -
J: TRBJ1-1
CDR3: CASSFRGGNTEAFF
DNA: TGTGCCAGTAGTTTCCGGGGGGGGAACACTGAAGCTTTCTTT

D: -
V: TRBV5-6
size: -
J: TRBJ1-1
CDR3: CASSLNFGQIEAFF
DNA: TGTGCCAGCAGCTTAAATTTCGGACAGATTGAAGCTTTCTTT

D: TRBD1
V: TRBV18
size: few
J: TRBJ1-5
CDR3: CASSPPGTGPNQPQHF
DNA: TGTGCCAGCTCACCCCCCGGGACAGGTCCAAATCAGCCCCAGCATTTT